The rows below give T cell receptor beta chains drawn from one sample of a study of long-term antiretroviral therapy in people with HIV. Profiled with immunoSEQ multiplex PCR; TCRdb holds only in-frame clones, not every one. The table has about 33,000 clones, roughly 96% seen once. Here the sequenced sample was unsorted PBMCs, taken approximately 6.8 years after starting antiretroviral therapy. These receptor sequences come from a man aged 25-45 years with HIV. CDR3s include the opening cysteine and the closing phenylalanine or tryptophan. D genes are given only for firm matches. Some rows have no size entry. The others give once, few or many, or a class for an expanded clone.

V	J	size	D	DNA	CDR3
TRBV6-1	TRBJ2-5	.	TRBD1	TGTGCCAGCAGCCCCGGACAGGGGTTAGAGACCCAGTACTTC	CASSPGQGLETQYF
TRBV14	TRBJ2-6	.	.	TGTGCCAGCAGCCAGGGTCTAAGACAGGCGGGGGCCAACGTCCTGACTTTC	CASSQGLRQAGANVLTF
TRBV4-2	TRBJ1-5	.	.	TGTGCCAGCAGCCCGGCGGGAGGCGATCAGCCCCAGCATTTT	CASSPAGGDQPQHF
TRBV5-5	TRBJ2-5	once	.	TGTGCCAGCAGCCGGGGACCTCAAGAGACCCAGTACTTC	CASSRGPQETQYF
TRBV7-3	TRBJ1-2	.	TRBD1	TGTGCCAGCAGCCGATTGGGACAGGAGAACTATGGCTACACCTTC	CASSRLGQENYGYTF
TRBV10-3	TRBJ2-7	.	.	TGTGCCGCCGGCTTGGGTTCCTACGAGCAGTACTTC	CAAGLGSYEQYF
TRBV6-1	TRBJ1-2	.	TRBD1	TGTGCCAGCAGTCCACGACAGGGTATCCACTATGGCTACACCTTC	CASSPRQGIHYGYTF
TRBV5-6	TRBJ2-1	.	.	TGTGCCAGCAGCTTAAGCGGCGGCAATGAGCAGTTCTTC	CASSLSGGNEQFF
TRBV2	TRBJ2-3	.	.	TGTGCCAGCTGCCGGGACTCCAGCACAGATACGCAGTATTTT	CASCRDSSTDTQYF
TRBV7-3	TRBJ1-1	.	.	TGTGCCAGCAGCTCCGCCCAGAACACTGAAGCTTTCTTT	CASSSAQNTEAFF
TRBV30	TRBJ2-2	.	.	TGTGCCTGGAGTGTACCGGGTACCGGGGAGCTGTTTTTT	CAWSVPGTGELFF
TRBV7-9	TRBJ2-2	.	.	TGTGCCAGCAGCTTAACAGGGACCGCCGGGGAGCTGTTTTTT	CASSLTGTAGELFF
TRBV15	TRBJ2-5	.	.	TGTGCCACCAGCACTCCCGTGACAGGACTAATTCACGGGGAGACCCAGTACTTC	CATSTPVTGLIHGETQYF
TRBV5-1	TRBJ1-1	.	.	TGCGCCAGCAGCTACCTCCCGGGCCACAGGGACACTGAAGCTTTCTTT	CASSYLPGHRDTEAFF
TRBV6-1	TRBJ1-6	few	.	TGTGCCAGCTGGCTCGGAGGATCACCCCTCCACTTT	CASWLGGSPLHF
TRBV5-1	TRBJ2-1	once	.	TGCGCCAGCAGCTTACGGTTTGGTGAGCAGTTCTTC	CASSLRFGEQFF
TRBV6-9	TRBJ2-7	.	.	TGTGCCAGCAGCCGTCCCCCGCGGACAGACGAGCAGTACTTC	CASSRPPRTDEQYF
TRBV5-8	TRBJ1-5	.	.	TGTGCCAGCAGCCTGGCCTTTTCCGGCAATCAGCCCCAGCATTTT	CASSLAFSGNQPQHF
TRBV7-8	TRBJ2-7	.	.	TGTGCCAGCAGCTTCCGCCGGCAGGGTCGGGACTTGCAGTACTTC	CASSFRRQGRDLQYF
TRBV6-5	TRBJ1-4	.	TRBD1	TGTGCCAGCAGTTACGCACCAGACAGGGAACTTAAACTGTTTTTT	CASSYAPDRELKLFF
TRBV19	TRBJ1-2	.	TRBD1	TGTGCCAGTAGTATCGGACAGGTCTATGGCTACACCTTC	CASSIGQVYGYTF
TRBV5-1	TRBJ2-3	.	.	TGCGCCAGCAGCTTCGACACAGATACGCAGTATTTT	CASSFDTDTQYF
TRBV6-1	TRBJ2-7	.	.	TGTGCCAGCAGCGACAGGCTAGATCCCGGGGTAGAGCAGTACTTC	CASSDRLDPGVEQYF
TRBV4-3	TRBJ2-3	.	TRBD2	TGCGCCAGCAGCCAAGACATCATCGGTCTAGCGGGGAGCCTCCCGGTCACAGATACGCAGTATTTT	CASSQDIIGLAGSLPVTDTQYF
TRBV15	TRBJ2-3	few	TRBD2	TGTGCCACCAGCAGAGATCGGGGGACTAGCGGGGGGACGCAGTATTTT	CATSRDRGTSGGTQYF
TRBV9	TRBJ2-4	.	.	TGTGCCAGCAGCGTAGGCGAGGCGAGCGGCAAAAACATTCAGTACTTC	CASSVGEASGKNIQYF
TRBV7-2	TRBJ2-3	.	.	TGTGCCAGCAGCCCACGCGCCGAGAGGGGGGTGCAGTATTTT	CASSPRAERGVQYF
TRBV6-5	TRBJ2-3	.	.	TGTGCCAGCACCGGACTCCCAGATACGCAGTATTTT	CASTGLPDTQYF
TRBV30	TRBJ1-5	.	.	TGTGCCTGGAGTGTAGAGGGCCGCCGAAATCAGCCCCAGCATTTT	CAWSVEGRRNQPQHF
TRBV2	TRBJ2-7	.	.	TGTGCCAGCAGGGAGGGCCCTGTTAGCGGCTACGAGCAGTACTTC	CASREGPVSGYEQYF